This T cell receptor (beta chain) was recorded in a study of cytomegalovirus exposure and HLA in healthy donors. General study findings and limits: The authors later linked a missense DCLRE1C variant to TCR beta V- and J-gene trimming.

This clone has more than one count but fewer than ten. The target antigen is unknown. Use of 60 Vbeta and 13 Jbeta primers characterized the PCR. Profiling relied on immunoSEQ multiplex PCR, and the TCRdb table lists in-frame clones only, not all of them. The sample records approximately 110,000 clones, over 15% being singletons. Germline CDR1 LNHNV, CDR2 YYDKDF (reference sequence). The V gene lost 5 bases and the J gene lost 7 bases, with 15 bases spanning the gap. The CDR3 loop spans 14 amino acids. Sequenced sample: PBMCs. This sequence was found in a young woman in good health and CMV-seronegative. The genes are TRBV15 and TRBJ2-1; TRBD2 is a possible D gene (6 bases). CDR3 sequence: CATSDLSGVNEQFF. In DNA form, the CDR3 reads TGTGCCACCAGCGACCTTTCGGGGGTTAATGAGCAGTTCTTC.